These 9 T cell receptor beta chains were all obtained from the same sample, sequenced in a study of T cell responses to AZD1222 COVID-19 vaccine. TCRdb's copy holds only in-frame clones and misses some; the assay was immunoSEQ multiplex PCR. Among about 140,000 clones, approximately 90% were seen once, and the ten largest hold more than 3%. Sequencing was performed on peripheral blood, taken on day 0 of AZD1222 vaccination. These receptors were collected from an adult in good health.

The chain joins TRBV7-8 to TRBJ1-5; perhaps TRBD1 as D (5 bases). Trimming cost V 5 bases and J 6 bases, with 20 bases left between them. This CDR3 region has 16 residues. The V gene's germline CDR1 is SGHVS and CDR2 FQNEAQ. The CDR3 spells CASSPSRGRGIQPQHF. The CDR3 DNA sequence: TGTGCCAGCAGCCCATCCCGGGGTAGGGGAATTCAGCCCCAGCATTTT.

The rearrangement uses TRBV18 and TRBJ1-5; 11 positions match TRBD1. Germline CDR1 KGHSH, CDR2 LQKENI. This CDR3 is built from 17 residues. Trimming took 3 bases from V and 5 from J; bases not matched to a gene: 9. The CDR3: CASSPLPGTGGHQPQHF. CDR3 in DNA: TGTGCCAGCTCACCCCTGCCCGGGACAGGGGGGCATCAGCCCCAGCATTTT.

The J gene is TRBJ1-2, the V gene TRBV29-1; a possible D gene is TRBD1 (6 bases). The CDR3 loop spans 13 amino acids. V lost 6 bases, J lost 4 bases, and 15 bases lay in between. CDR1 and CDR2 (germline): SQVTM, ANQGSEA. DNA for the CDR3: TGCAGCGTCGCGGGGGGCGCAGGCTATGGCTACACCTTC. Translation gives CSVAGGAGYGYTF.

The chain employs TRBV5-4 and TRBJ1-1; D unresolved. In germline, CDR1 is SGHNT, CDR2 YYREEE (reference sequence). This CDR3 comprises 17 residues. V dropped 4 bases and J dropped 7 bases, with 26 bases sitting between them. In DNA, the CDR3 is TGTGCCAGCAGCGCCCTATTGGTAAAAAACAGAACCTTTGAAGCTTTCTTT. Translation: CASSALLVKNRTFEAFF.

This chain joins TRBV5-5 and TRBJ1-3, with D unresolved. Germline V gives CDR1 SGHKS, CDR2 YYEKEE (reference sequence). The CDR3 is made up of 15 amino acids. Trimming removed 7 bases from V and 0 bases from J, with 14 bases in between. The CDR3 sequence: CASRPFYSSGNTIYF. The CDR3 region has the DNA TGTGCCAGCCGACCTTTCTACAGCTCTGGAAACACCATATATTTT.

In DNA form, the CDR3 reads TGTGCCACCAGAGACAGGGGTGCGAACACTGAAGCTTTCTTT. Its translation: CATRDRGANTEAFF. The chain is built from TRBV24-1 and TRBJ1-1; TRBD1 aligns across 8 bases. The CDR3 spans 14 residues. After removal of 7 bases from V and 1 base from J, the junction contained 4 bases not matched to a gene. Germline CDR1 reads KGHDR; CDR2 reads SFDVKD.

This clone was detected only once. The rearrangement uses TRBV19 and TRBJ1-2; D ambiguous. The CDR3 extends over 17 amino acids. The germline CDR1 and CDR2 sequences are LNHDA and SQIVND (reference sequence). Trimming cost V 3 bases and J 1 base, with 18 bases left between them. CDR3 residues: CASSIPASLLDNYGYTF. The CDR3 nucleotides read TGTGCCAGTAGTATTCCGGCCAGCCTACTCGATAACTATGGCTACACCTTC.

V and J are TRBV5-1 and TRBJ2-2; D is perhaps TRBD1 (6 bases). Germline V gene sequence: CDR1 SGHRS, CDR2 YFSETQ. This CDR3 contains 14 residues. Trimming removed 4 bases at V and 7 bases at J, with 14 bases between. The DNA of the CDR3 is TGCGCCAGCAGCAATATAACAGGGAGCGGGGAGCTGTTTTTT. It codes for CASSNITGSGELFF.

The chain uses TRBV4-2 and TRBJ2-3; D may be TRBD1 (6 bases). With 1 base removed from V and 4 bases from J, the gap between germline ends came to 15 bases. CDR1 LGHNA and CDR2 YNFKEQ come from the germline V gene. The CDR3 runs to 16 residues. CDR3 region: CASSQGRGQGPDTQYF. The CDR3 DNA is TGTGCCAGCAGCCAAGGTCGAGGGCAGGGGCCAGATACGCAGTATTTT.